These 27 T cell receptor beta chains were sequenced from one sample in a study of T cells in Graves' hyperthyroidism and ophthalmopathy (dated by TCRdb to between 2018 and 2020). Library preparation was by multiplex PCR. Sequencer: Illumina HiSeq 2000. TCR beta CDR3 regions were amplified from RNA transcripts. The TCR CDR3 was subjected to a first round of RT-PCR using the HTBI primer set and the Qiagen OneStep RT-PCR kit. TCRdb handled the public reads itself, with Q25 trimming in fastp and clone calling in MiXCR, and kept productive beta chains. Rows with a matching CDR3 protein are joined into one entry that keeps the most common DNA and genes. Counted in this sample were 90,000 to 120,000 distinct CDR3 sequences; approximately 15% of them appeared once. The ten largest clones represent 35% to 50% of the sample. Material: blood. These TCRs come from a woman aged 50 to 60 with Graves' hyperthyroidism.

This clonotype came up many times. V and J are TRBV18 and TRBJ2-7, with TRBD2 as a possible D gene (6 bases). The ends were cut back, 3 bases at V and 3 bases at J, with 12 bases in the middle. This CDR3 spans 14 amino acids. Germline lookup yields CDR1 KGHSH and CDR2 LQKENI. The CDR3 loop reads CASSPGRRGYEQYV. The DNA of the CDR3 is TGTGCCAGCTCACCGGGTCGGAGGGGCTACGAGCAGTACGTC.

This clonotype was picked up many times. CDR3 region: CASSPQDRGGEKLFF. For the CDR3, the DNA is TGTGCCAGCAGCCCTCAGGACAGGGGAGGAGAAAAACTGTTTTTT. The chain carries TRBV3-1 and TRBJ1-4, with 9 bases that match TRBD1. The CDR3 has 15 amino acids. Germline V gene data show CDR1 as LGHDT and CDR2 as YNNKEL (reference sequence). With V trimmed by 4 bases and J by 8 bases, 8 bases remained unmatched.

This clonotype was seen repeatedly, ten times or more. CDR3 amino acids: CASSQPGLASEQFF. DNA of the CDR3: TGTGCCAGCAGCCAGCCGGGACTAGCGAGTGAGCAGTTCTTC. The chain carries TRBV11-2 and TRBJ2-1; 10 bases map to TRBD2. This CDR3 contains 14 residues. J lost 9 bases, V lost 5 bases, and 7 bases had no gene match. Germline assignment: CDR1 SGHAT and CDR2 FQNNGV.

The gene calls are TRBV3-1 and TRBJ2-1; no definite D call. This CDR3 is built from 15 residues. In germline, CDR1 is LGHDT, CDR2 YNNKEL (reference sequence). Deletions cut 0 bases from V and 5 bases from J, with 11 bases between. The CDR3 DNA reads TGTGCCAGCAGCCAAGATAGTAGGTTTGACAATGAGCAGTTCTTC. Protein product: CASSQDSRFDNEQFF.

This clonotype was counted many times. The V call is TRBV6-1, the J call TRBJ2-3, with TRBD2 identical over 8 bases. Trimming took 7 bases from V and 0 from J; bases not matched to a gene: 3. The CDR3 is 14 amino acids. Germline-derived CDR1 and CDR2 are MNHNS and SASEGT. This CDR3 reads CASKLAESTDTQYF. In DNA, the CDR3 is TGTGCCAGCAAACTAGCGGAAAGCACAGATACGCAGTATTTT.

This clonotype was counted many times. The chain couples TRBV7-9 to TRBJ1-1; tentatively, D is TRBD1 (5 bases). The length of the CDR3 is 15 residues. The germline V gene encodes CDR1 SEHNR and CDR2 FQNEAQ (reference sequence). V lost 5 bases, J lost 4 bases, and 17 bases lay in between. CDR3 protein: CASSPVRDGITEAFF. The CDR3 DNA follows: TGTGCCAGCAGCCCGGTCAGGGACGGGATCACTGAAGCTTTCTTT.

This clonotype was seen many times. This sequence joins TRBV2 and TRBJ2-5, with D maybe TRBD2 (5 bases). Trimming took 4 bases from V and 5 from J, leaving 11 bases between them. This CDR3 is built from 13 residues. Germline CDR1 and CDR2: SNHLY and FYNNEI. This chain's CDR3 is CASSGGVEETQYF. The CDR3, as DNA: TGTGCCAGCAGTGGGGGAGTCGAGGAGACCCAGTACTTC.

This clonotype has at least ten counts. The CDR3 DNA follows: TGCAGTGCTGCCGGACAGGGGGCAGAGGAGCAGTTCTTC. Its protein is CSAAGQGAEEQFF. V gene TRBV20-1 combines with J gene TRBJ2-1; TRBD1 aligns across 11 bases. The germline gives CDR1 DFQATT, CDR2 SNEGSKA (reference sequence). J lost 10 bases, V lost 5 bases, and 7 bases had no gene match. This CDR3 region has 13 residues.

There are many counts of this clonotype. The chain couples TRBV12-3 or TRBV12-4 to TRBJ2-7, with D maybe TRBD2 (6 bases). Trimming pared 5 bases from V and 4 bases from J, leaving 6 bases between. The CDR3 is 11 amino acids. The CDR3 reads CASSAGYEQYF. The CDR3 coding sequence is TGTGCCAGCAGTGCGGGGTACGAGCAGTACTTC.

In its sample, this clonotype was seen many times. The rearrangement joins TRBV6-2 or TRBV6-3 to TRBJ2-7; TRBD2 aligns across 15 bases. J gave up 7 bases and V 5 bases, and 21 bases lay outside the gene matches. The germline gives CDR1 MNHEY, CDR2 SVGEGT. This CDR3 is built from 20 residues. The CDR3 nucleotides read TGTGCCAGCAGTCGACCCCACTTTCCAGGGACTAGCGGGAGGAATGGAGAGCAGTACTTC. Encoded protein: CASSRPHFPGTSGRNGEQYF.

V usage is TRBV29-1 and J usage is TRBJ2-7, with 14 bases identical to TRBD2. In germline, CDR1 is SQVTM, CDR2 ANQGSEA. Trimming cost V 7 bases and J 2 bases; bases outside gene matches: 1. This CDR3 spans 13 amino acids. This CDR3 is CSATSGRAYEQYF. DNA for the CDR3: TGCAGCGCGACTAGCGGGAGGGCCTACGAGCAGTACTTC.

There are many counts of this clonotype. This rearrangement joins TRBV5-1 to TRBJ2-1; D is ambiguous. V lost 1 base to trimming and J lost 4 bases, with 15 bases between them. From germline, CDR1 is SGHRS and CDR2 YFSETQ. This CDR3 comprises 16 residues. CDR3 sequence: CASSLSGTTVYNEQFF. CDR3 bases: TGCGCCAGCAGCTTGTCAGGTACTACCGTGTACAATGAGCAGTTCTTC.

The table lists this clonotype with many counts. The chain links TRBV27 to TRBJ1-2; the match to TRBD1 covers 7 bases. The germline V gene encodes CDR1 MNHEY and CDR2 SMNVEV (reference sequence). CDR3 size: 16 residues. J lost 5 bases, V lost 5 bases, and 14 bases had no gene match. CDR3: CASSQRGQDRLYGYTF. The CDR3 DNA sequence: TGTGCCAGCAGTCAAAGAGGACAGGATCGCCTGTATGGCTACACCTTC.

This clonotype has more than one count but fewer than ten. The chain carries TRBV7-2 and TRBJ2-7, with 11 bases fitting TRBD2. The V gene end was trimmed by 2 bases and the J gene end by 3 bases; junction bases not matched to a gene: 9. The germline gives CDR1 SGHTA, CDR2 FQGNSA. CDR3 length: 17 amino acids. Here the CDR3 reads CASSLLPSGRPDYEQYF. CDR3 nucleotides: TGTGCCAGCAGCTTACTACCTAGCGGGAGGCCCGACTACGAGCAGTACTTC.

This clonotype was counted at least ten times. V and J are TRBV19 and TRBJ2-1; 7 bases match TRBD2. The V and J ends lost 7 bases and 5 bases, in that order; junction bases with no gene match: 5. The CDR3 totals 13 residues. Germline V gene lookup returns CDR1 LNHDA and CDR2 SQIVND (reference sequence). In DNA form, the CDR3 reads TGTGCCAGTAATGAGCGGGGAGACAATGAGCAGTTCTTC. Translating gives CASNERGDNEQFF.

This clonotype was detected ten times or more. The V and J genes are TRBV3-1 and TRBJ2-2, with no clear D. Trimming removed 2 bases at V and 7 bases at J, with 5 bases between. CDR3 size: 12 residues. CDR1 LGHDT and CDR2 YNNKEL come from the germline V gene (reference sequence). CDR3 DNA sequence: TGTGCCAGCAGCCAACGACACGGGGAGCTGTTTTTT. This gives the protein CASSQRHGELFF.

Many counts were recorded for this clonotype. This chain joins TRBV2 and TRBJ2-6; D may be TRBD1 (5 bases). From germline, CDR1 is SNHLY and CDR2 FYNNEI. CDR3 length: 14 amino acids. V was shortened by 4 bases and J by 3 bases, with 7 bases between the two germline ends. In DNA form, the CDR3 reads TGTGCCAGCAGTGTCAGGGATGGGGCCAACGTCCTGACTTTC. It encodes CASSVRDGANVLTF.

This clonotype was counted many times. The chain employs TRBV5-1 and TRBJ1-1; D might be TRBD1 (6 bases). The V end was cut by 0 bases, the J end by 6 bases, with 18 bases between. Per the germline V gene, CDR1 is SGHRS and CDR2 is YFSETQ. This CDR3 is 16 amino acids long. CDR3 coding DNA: TGCGCCAGCAGCTTGGGGGGTTCCTTCAGGGGCGCTGAAGCTTTCTTT. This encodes CASSLGGSFRGAEAFF.

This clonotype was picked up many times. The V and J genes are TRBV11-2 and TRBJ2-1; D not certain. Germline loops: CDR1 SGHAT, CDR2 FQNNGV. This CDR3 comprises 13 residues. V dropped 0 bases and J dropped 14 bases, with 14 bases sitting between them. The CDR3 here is CASSLDHGGNEFF. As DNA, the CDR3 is TGTGCCAGCAGCTTAGATCATGGTGGAAATGAGTTCTTC. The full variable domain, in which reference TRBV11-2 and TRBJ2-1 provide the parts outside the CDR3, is EAGVAQSPRYKIIEKRQSVAFWCNPISGHATLYWYQQILGQGPKLLIQFQNNGVVDDSQLPKDRFSAERLKGVDSTLKIQPAKLEDSAVYLCASSLDHGGNEFFGPGTRLTVL.

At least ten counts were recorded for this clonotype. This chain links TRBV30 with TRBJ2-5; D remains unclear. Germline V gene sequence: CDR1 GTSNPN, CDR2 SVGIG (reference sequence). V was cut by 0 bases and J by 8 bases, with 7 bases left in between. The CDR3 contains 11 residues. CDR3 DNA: TGTGCCTGGAGTGTTTCGGGTACCCAGTACTTC. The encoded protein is CAWSVSGTQYF.

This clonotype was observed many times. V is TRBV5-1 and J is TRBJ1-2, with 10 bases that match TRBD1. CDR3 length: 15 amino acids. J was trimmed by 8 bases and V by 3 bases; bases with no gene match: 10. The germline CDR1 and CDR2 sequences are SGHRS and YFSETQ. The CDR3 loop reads CASSSGQGEREGYTF. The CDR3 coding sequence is TGCGCCAGCAGCTCCGGACAGGGGGAACGAGAAGGCTACACCTTC.

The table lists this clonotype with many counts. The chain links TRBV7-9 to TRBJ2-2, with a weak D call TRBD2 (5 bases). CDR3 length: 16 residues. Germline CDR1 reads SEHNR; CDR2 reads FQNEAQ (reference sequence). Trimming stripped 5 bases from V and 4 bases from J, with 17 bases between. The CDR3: CASSPPPGSGTGELFF. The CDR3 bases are TGTGCCAGCAGCCCACCCCCGGGGTCGGGCACCGGGGAGCTGTTTTTT.

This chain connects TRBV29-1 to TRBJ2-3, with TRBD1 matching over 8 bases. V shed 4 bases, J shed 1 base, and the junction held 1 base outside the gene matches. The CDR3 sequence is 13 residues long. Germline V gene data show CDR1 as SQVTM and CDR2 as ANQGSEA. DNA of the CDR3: TGCAGCGTTGCAGGGGGCGGCACAGATACGCAGTATTTT. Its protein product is CSVAGGGTDTQYF.

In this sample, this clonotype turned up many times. CDR3 nucleotide sequence: TGTGCCAGCAGCTTGAGGTCCCCGGAACAGCCCCAGCATTTT. Its translation: CASSLRSPEQPQHF. V usage is TRBV5-5 and J usage is TRBJ1-5; D call uncertain. In germline, CDR1 is SGHKS, CDR2 YYEKEE (reference sequence). There are 14 residues in the CDR3. The germline V and J ends were trimmed by 1 base and 7 bases, with 12 bases remaining between them.

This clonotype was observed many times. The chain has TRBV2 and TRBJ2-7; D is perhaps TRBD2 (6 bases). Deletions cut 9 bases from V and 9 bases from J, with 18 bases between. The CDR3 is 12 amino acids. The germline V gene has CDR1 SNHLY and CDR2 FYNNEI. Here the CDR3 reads CASERAGLAQYV. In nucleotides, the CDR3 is TGTGCCAGTGAAAGGGCGGGGTTGGCGCAGTACGTC.

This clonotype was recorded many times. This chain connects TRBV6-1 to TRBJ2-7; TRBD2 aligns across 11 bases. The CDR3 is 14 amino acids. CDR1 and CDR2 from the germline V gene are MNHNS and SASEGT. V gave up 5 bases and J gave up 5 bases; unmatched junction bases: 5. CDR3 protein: CASSLGLAVDEQYF. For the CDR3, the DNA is TGTGCCAGCAGTTTGGGACTAGCGGTCGACGAGCAGTACTTC.

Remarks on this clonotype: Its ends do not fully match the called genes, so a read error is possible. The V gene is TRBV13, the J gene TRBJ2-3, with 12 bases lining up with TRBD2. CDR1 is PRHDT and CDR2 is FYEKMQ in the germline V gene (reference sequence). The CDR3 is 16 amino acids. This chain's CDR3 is CASSFGLAGSSDTQYF. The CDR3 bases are TGCGCCAGCAGCTTTGGACTAGCGGGAAGTTCGGATACGCAGTATTTT.